This entry features one T cell receptor beta chain sequence. As yet, its antigen is unknown. This entry comes from a study of T-cell memory formation after mild COVID-19. Study-level background: TCR clusters largely stayed donor specific. Study observations and caveats: The main location of contracting CD4+ clones was CM and EM, and that of contracting CD8+ clones was EMRA. While clones contracting from day 15 to 85 were balanced between CD4 and CD8, later expanders leaned CD4+.

Barcoded TCR alpha and TCR beta cDNA libraries with UMIs came from 5'RACE using constant-segment primers. TCRdb used MiXCR to reprocess the 5' RACE reads, holding one entry per CDR3 protein. The sample yields around 300,000 distinct CDR3 sequences, roughly 18% seen once. CDR1 MGHRA and CDR2 YSYEKL come from the germline V gene. The CDR3 contains 15 residues. V gave up 4 bases and J gave up 5 bases; unmatched junction bases: 8. Material for sequencing was PBMCs or a T cell subset sorted from them (not recorded which). V and J are TRBV4-1 and TRBJ2-1, with 7 bases that match TRBD1. The receptor's source is a man between 18 and 35 years old who had mild COVID-19 (a few samples of this study predate the infection). Cell type and time point are not known. CDR3 in amino acids: CASSPTQGRDNEQFF. In DNA, the CDR3 is TGCGCCAGCAGCCCCACACAGGGGAGAGACAATGAGCAGTTCTTC.